This T cell receptor beta chain stems from a study of T cells in Graves' hyperthyroidism and ophthalmopathy. Amplification targeted TCR beta CDR3 regions from RNA transcripts. TCR CDR3 regions were first amplified by RT-PCR with HTBI primers. TCRdb itself ran the multiplex PCR reads through MiXCR, one entry per CDR3 protein. Found here are 330,000 or so distinct CDR3 sequences, 15% to 20% of them singletons; the top ten hold around 15%. This clonotype was sampled from a woman aged 40 to 49 with Graves' ophthalmopathy. Input material: blood.

The CDR3 spells CASSALDESGTEAFF. For the CDR3, the DNA is TGTGCCAGCAGTGCCCTGGATGAAAGTGGCACTGAAGCTTTCTTT. The chain recombines TRBV6-1 with TRBJ1-1; no firm D call. V was cut by 4 bases and J by 4 bases, with 16 bases left in between. Per the germline V gene, CDR1 is MNHNS and CDR2 is SASEGT. The CDR3 totals 15 residues.